This T cell receptor beta chain came from a study of blood T cell repertoires in COVID-19. The CDR3 sequence is 15 residues long. V lost 1 base to trimming and J lost 2 bases, with 8 bases between them. Germline assignment: CDR1 SGHTA and CDR2 FQGNSA. Assay used: immunoSEQ multiplex PCR; TCRdb lists only in-frame clones, some missing. The sample holds about 200,000 clones, about 85% seen once. The TCR was taken from a woman in her forties in a cohort exposed to, infected with or recovered from COVID-19 (not recorded which). The sequenced sample was PBMCs or T cells enriched from blood (not recorded which). The chain links TRBV7-2 to TRBJ2-2; TRBD2 might be the D (5 bases). CDR3 protein: CASSLGLHNTGELFF. CDR3 DNA: TGTGCCAGCAGCTTAGGACTACACAACACCGGGGAGCTGTTTTTT.